The T cell receptor (beta chain) described here comes from a study of T-cell reconstitution after alpha-beta-depleted transplantation in children. Only a few counts were recorded for this clonotype. From germline, CDR1 is MNHEY and CDR2 SVGAGI. This CDR3 has 14 amino acids. V gave up 0 bases and J gave up 1 base, with 7 bases separating them. Library preparation (for TCRbeta) was performed with unique molecular identifiers. TCRdb ran MiXCR on the PCR reads and lists one entry per CDR3 protein. The sample has some 840,000 distinct CDR3 sequences, around 17% seen once; the top ten hold about 5%. Sequencing was performed on PBMCs, mostly from graft donor cells, taken 360 days after TCRalphabeta/CD19-depleted stem cell transplant. The V call is TRBV6-5, the J call TRBJ2-7; D uncertain. The clonotype originates from a male patient aged 10 to 17 who had a stem cell transplant for acute lymphoblastic leukemia, so the T cells may come from the graft donor. The CDR3 nucleotides read TGTGCCAGCAGTTACTCGTACAGTTCCTACGAGCAGTACTTC. Amino acid sequence: CASSYSYSSYEQYF.